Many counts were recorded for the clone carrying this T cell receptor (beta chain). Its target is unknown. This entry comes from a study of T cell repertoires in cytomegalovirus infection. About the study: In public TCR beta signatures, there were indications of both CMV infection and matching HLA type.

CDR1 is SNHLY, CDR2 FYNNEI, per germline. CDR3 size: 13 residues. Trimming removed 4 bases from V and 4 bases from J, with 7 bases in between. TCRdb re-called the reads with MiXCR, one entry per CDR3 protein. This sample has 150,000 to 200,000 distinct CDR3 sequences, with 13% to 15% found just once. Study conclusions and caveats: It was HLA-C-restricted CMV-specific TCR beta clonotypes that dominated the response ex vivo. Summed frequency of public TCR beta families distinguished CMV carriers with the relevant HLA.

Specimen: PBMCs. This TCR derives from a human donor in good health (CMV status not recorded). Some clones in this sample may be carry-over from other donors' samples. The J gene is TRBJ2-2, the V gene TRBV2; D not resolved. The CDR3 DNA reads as TGTGCCAGCAGTGCAACGAGCACCGGGGAGCTGTTTTTT. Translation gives CASSATSTGELFF. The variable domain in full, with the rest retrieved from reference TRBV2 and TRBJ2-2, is EPEVTQTPSHQVTQMGQEVILRCVPISNHLYFYWYRQILGQKVEFLVSFYNNEISEKSEIFDDQFSVERPDGSNFTLKIRSTKLEDSAMYFCASSATSTGELFFGEGSRLTVL.